One and the same sample provided the 16 T cell receptor beta chains below, sequenced in a study of preoperative IRX-2 immunotherapy in early breast cancer. As to treatment: preoperative locoregional IRX-2 cytokine immunotherapy. Here immunoSEQ multiplex PCR was the method, and the copy in TCRdb shows in-frame clones only, minus some. The data show 2,500 or so clones, 65% to 80% seen once. Sample: tumor tissue, taken after IRX-2 immunotherapy. The receptors were gathered from a human donor with breast cancer.

V gene TRBV28 combines with J gene TRBJ1-2; D gene ambiguous. Germline CDR1 MDHEN, CDR2 SYDVKM. V was shortened by 7 bases and J by 10 bases, with 25 bases between the two germline ends. The CDR3 consists of 15 residues. In DNA, the CDR3 is TGTGCCAGCACCTCGGCCAGCCCCCAGGAGGATCCCTACACCTTC. Translated, it gives CASTSASPQEDPYTF.

The J gene is TRBJ2-2, the V gene TRBV6-8; 8 bases align to TRBD1. CDR3 length equals 17 residues. V was pared by 5 bases and J by 5 bases, with 13 bases of the junction left unmatched. Germline V gives CDR1 MNHGY, CDR2 SAAAGT. CDR3 region: CASSILSGGAGTGELFF. The CDR3 region has the DNA TGTGCCAGCAGTATCCTCTCAGGGGGCGCGGGGACCGGGGAGCTGTTTTTT.

The chain carries TRBV18 and TRBJ1-6, with D maybe TRBD1 (5 bases). CDR3 size: 16 residues. Trimming shortened V by 3 bases and J by 10 bases, and 19 bases separated the two germline ends. Germline V gene lookup returns CDR1 KGHSH and CDR2 LQKENI. CDR3 in amino acids: CASSPAGDGSWSPLHF. In DNA form, the CDR3 reads TGTGCCAGCTCACCGGCGGGGGACGGCTCATGGTCACCCCTCCACTTT.

The table lists this clone with a few counts. This rearrangement joins TRBV11-3 to TRBJ2-3; D not resolved. The CDR3 is 16 amino acids. Trimming cost V 3 bases and J 0 bases, with 13 bases left between them. Germline loops: CDR1 SGHNT, CDR2 YENEEA. The CDR3 sequence: CASSFWGTTSTDTQYF. In DNA, the CDR3 is TGTGCCAGCAGCTTTTGGGGAACAACTAGCACAGATACGCAGTATTTT.

This sequence joins TRBV11-3 and TRBJ2-7; D possibly uses TRBD1 or TRBD2 (6 bases each). Germline CDR1 SGHNT, CDR2 YENEEA. V lost 5 bases to trimming and J lost 2 bases, with 13 bases between them. The CDR3 runs to 14 residues. CDR3 region: CASSPGGLPYEQYF. Written as DNA, the CDR3 is TGTGCCAGCAGCCCCGGGGGCCTCCCCTACGAGCAGTACTTC.

The chain has TRBV25-1 and TRBJ1-1, with 12 bases matching TRBD1. The CDR3 is 16 amino acids. V shed 2 bases, J shed 7 bases, and the junction held 8 bases outside the gene matches. Germline V gene lookup returns CDR1 MGHDK and CDR2 SYGVNS. The CDR3 DNA follows: TGTGCCAGCAGTGAAAGTGGGGACAGGGGGCTCCTTGAAGCTTTCTTT. It yields the protein CASSESGDRGLLEAFF.

This clone was seen more than once but under ten times. V and J are TRBV6-8 and TRBJ1-5; D remains ambiguous. The V end was cut by 5 bases, the J end by 0 bases, with 20 bases between. Germline values: CDR1 MNHGY, CDR2 SAAAGT. This CDR3 has 18 amino acids. The CDR3 DNA reads TGTGCCAGCAGTGCCGGCCACTATTTGGTCTATAGCAATCAGCCCCAGCATTTT. Translating it yields CASSAGHYLVYSNQPQHF.

About this clone itself: The read comes to an end 1 residue before the CDR3 does, leaving the germline J gene to fill in the end. This sequence joins TRBV6-1 and TRBJ1-6; a possible D gene is TRBD1 (6 bases). V lost 1 base and J 7 bases, leaving 14 bases between the germline ends. CDR3 length: 16 residues. Germline V gives CDR1 MNHNS, CDR2 SASEGT. Here the CDR3 reads CASSEDSGTPNSPLHF. The sequenced CDR3 bases are TGTGCCAGCAGTGAAGATTCAGGGACACCCAATTCACCCCTCCAC.

This clone was picked up one time. The CDR3 nucleotides are TGTGCCAGCTCTACTAGCGGGGGGGACCTGGACCAAAACAATGAGCAGTTCTTC. Residues: CASSTSGGDLDQNNEQFF. V is TRBV19 and J is TRBJ2-1; 13 nucleotides align to TRBD2. Germline lookup yields CDR1 LNHDA and CDR2 SQIVND (reference sequence). The CDR3 totals 18 residues. Losses at the gene ends were 9 bases for V and 5 bases for J; bases not matched to a gene: 16.

V is TRBV6-8 and J is TRBJ1-2, with a possible D match to TRBD1 (5 bases). The CDR3 sequence is 16 residues long. CDR1 is MNHGY, CDR2 SAAAGT, per germline. V was clipped by 2 bases and J by 4 bases, with 17 bases between them. The CDR3 loop reads CASSYVEAERGYGYTF. The CDR3 DNA is TGTGCCAGCAGTTACGTCGAGGCAGAAAGGGGCTATGGCTACACCTTC.

The rearrangement joins TRBV19 to TRBJ2-7; the D is unclear. The germline CDR1 and CDR2 sequences are LNHDA and SQIVND (reference sequence). This CDR3 region has 14 residues. V was cut by 5 bases and J by 2 bases, with 13 bases left in between. CDR3 nucleotide sequence: TGTGCCAGTAGTCCCAGGTGGCGGACCTACGAGCAGTACTTC. Amino acid sequence: CASSPRWRTYEQYF.

V and J are TRBV6-8 and TRBJ1-6; D may be TRBD1 (6 bases). The V end lost 6 bases, the J end lost 7 bases, and 13 bases lay between the germline ends. There are 14 residues in the CDR3. Germline lookup yields CDR1 MNHGY and CDR2 SAAAGT. The CDR3 spells CASREIQGNSPLHF. In DNA, the CDR3 is TGTGCCAGCAGGGAGATACAGGGCAATTCACCCCTCCACTTT.

This clone was detected only once. The rearrangement uses TRBV6-8 and TRBJ2-7; 13 bases match TRBD2. Per the germline V gene, CDR1 is MNHGY and CDR2 is SAAAGT. The CDR3 is 16 residues long. Losses at the gene ends were 5 bases for V and 4 bases for J; bases not matched to a gene: 8. CDR3 in DNA: TGTGCCAGCAGTCGCGTGCCGGGACTAGCGGGGTACGAGCAGTACGTC. Amino acids: CASSRVPGLAGYEQYV.

This clone turned up a few times. CDR3 bases: TGTGCCATCAGTGAGTCACAGGGGATGCCTGAAGCTTTCTTT. The encoded protein is CAISESQGMPEAFF. The rearrangement uses TRBV10-3 and TRBJ1-1; 7 bases agree with TRBD1. From germline, CDR1 is ENHRY and CDR2 SYGVKD. After removal of 0 bases from V and 6 bases from J, the junction contained 4 bases not matched to a gene. This CDR3 has 14 amino acids.

This chain connects TRBV25-1 to TRBJ1-2, with TRBD1 matching over 9 bases. Germline V gene sequence: CDR1 MGHDK, CDR2 SYGVNS. V lost 3 bases to trimming and J lost 8 bases; unmatched junction nucleotides: 10. The CDR3 sequence is 15 residues long. CDR3: CASSDTSGTGLGYTF. Written as DNA, the CDR3 is TGTGCCAGCAGTGACACATCCGGGACAGGGTTAGGCTACACCTTC.

V is TRBV6-8 and J is TRBJ1-4, with D possibly being TRBD1 (5 bases). This CDR3 spans 14 amino acids. From germline, CDR1 is MNHGY and CDR2 SAAAGT. V was cut by 2 bases and J by 8 bases, with 12 bases left in between. The CDR3 here is CASSYGGAREKLFF. CDR3 in DNA: TGTGCCAGCAGTTACGGCGGGGCTCGAGAAAAACTGTTTTTT.